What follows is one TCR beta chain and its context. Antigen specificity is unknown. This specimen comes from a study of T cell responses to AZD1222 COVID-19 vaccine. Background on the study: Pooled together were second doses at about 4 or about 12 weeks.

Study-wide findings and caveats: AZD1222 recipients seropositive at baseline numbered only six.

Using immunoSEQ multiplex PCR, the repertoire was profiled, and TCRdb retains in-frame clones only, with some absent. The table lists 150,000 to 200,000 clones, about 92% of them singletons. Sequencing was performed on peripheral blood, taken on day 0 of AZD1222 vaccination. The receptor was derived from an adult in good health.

Here the CDR3 DNA reads TGTGCCAGCAGCTTGGAAGGCGGGGGGCCTCCTACCTACGAGCAGTACTTC. The encoded protein is CASSLEGGGPPTYEQYF. The chain couples TRBV5-4 to TRBJ2-7; 8 bases are shared with TRBD2. The CDR3 spans 17 residues. Germline CDR1 is SGHNT and CDR2 is YYREEE (reference sequence). J lost 2 bases, V lost 0 bases, and 10 bases had no gene match.